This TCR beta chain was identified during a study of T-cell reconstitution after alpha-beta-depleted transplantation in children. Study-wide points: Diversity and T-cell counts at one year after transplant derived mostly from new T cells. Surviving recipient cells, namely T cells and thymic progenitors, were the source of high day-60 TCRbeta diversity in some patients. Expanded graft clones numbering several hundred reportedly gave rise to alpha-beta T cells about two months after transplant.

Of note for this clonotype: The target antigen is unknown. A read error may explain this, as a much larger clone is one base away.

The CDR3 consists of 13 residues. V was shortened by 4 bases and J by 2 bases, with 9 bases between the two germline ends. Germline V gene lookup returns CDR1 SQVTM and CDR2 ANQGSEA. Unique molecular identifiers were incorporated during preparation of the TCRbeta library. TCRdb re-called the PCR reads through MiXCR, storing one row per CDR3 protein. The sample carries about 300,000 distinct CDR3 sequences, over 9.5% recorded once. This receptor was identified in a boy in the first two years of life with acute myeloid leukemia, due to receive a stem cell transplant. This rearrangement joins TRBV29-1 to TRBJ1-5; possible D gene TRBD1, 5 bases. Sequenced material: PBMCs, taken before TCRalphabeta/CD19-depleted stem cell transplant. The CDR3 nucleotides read TGCAGCGTTGGGGACCGCCGCAATCAGCCCCAGCATTTT. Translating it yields CSVGDRRNQPQHF.